One sample yielded the 25 T cell receptor beta chains listed below, sequenced in a study of cytomegalovirus exposure and HLA in healthy donors. The PCR employed 60 Vbeta primers together with 13 Jbeta primers. Libraries were prepared by immunoSEQ multiplex PCR; TCRdb keeps only in-frame clonotypes and omits some of them. This sample has some 89,000 clones; 78% occur once, and the top ten carry about 4%. Sequencing used PBMCs. The receptor source for this set is a woman in her thirties or forties in good health and CMV-seropositive.

The chain uses TRBV2 and TRBJ2-7, with 7 positions matching TRBD2. In germline, CDR1 is SNHLY, CDR2 FYNNEI. Trimming removed 3 bases from V and 3 bases from J; junction bases left unmatched: 8. The CDR3 contains 15 residues. The CDR3 bases are TGTGCCAGCAGTGAGAGGGCTAGCGGATACTACGAGCAGTACTTC. Protein sequence: CASSERASGYYEQYF.

This sequence joins TRBV2 and TRBJ2-7, with 11 nucleotides matching TRBD1. J was trimmed by 4 bases and V by 6 bases; bases with no gene match: 5. Germline assignment: CDR1 SNHLY and CDR2 FYNNEI. The CDR3 consists of 14 residues. CDR3 bases: TGTGCCAGCAGCCCGGGACAGGGGGGTTACGAGCAGTACTTC. Its translation: CASSPGQGGYEQYF.

The chain links TRBV5-1 to TRBJ1-2; 10 bases map to TRBD1. CDR3 length: 15 amino acids. J gave up 8 bases and V 4 bases, and 11 bases lay outside the gene matches. Germline lookup yields CDR1 SGHRS and CDR2 YFSETQ. CDR3 nucleotide sequence: TGCGCCAGCAGCGGCGGGACAGGGGTCGGGAAGGGCTACACCTTC. Translated: CASSGGTGVGKGYTF.

This clone has more than one count but fewer than ten. V is TRBV12-5 and J is TRBJ1-2; D gene uncertain. The CDR3 loop spans 10 amino acids. Germline CDR1 reads LGHNT; CDR2 reads FRNRAP. V dropped 6 bases and J dropped 7 bases, with 6 bases sitting between them. The DNA of the CDR3 is TGTGCTAGTGGGGGAGTTGGCTACACCTTC. Translation: CASGGVGYTF.

The rearrangement joins TRBV19 to TRBJ1-5; maybe TRBD1 (5 bases). The CDR3 runs 15 residues. Per the germline V gene, CDR1 is LNHDA and CDR2 is SQIVND (reference sequence). Between the trimmed V and J ends, which lost 4 bases and 1 base, there was a span of 11 bases. Here the CDR3 DNA reads TGTGCCAGTAGTAACAGGCCCTTAAGCAATCAGCCCCAGCATTTT. Translating gives CASSNRPLSNQPQHF. Supplemented by reference TRBV19 and TRBJ1-5, the full variable domain reads DGGITQSPKYLFRKEGQNVTLSCEQNLNHDAMYWYRQDPGQGLRLIYYSQIVNDFQKGDIAEGYSVSREKKESFPLTVTSAQKNPTAFYLCASSNRPLSNQPQHFGDGTRLSIL.

The V and J genes are TRBV30 and TRBJ2-2; D possibly corresponds to TRBD2 (5 bases). The CDR3 is 15 residues long. Between the trimmed V and J ends, which lost 3 bases and 4 bases, there was a span of 15 bases. CDR1 and CDR2 (germline): GTSNPN, SVGIG (reference sequence). CDR3 bases: TGTGCCTGGAGGTCTGCCCCTAGCAGCACCGGGGAGCTGTTTTTT. This codes for CAWRSAPSSTGELFF.

The V call is TRBV4-2, the J call TRBJ2-1, with 8 bases that match TRBD1. The CDR3 has 16 residues. V was pared by 0 bases and J by 6 bases, with 7 bases of the junction left unmatched. Germline V gene sequence: CDR1 LGHNA, CDR2 YNFKEQ. CDR3 loop: CASSQEGQGGVNEQFF. For the CDR3, the DNA is TGTGCCAGCAGCCAAGAAGGACAGGGAGGAGTCAATGAGCAGTTCTTC.

J is TRBJ2-7 and V is TRBV7-9; 12 nucleotides line up with TRBD1. Germline CDR1 SEHNR, CDR2 FQNEAQ (reference sequence). The V and J ends lost 5 bases and 6 bases, in that order; junction bases with no gene match: 8. This CDR3 spans 15 amino acids. The DNA of the CDR3 is TGTGCCAGCAGCCTCGCGGGACAGGGGGCATCCGAGCAGTACTTC. Protein product: CASSLAGQGASEQYF.

The V call is TRBV5-1, the J call TRBJ2-7; D is perhaps TRBD2 (5 bases). The germline V gene has CDR1 SGHRS and CDR2 YFSETQ. Trimming left V 2 bases short and J 3 bases short, with 9 bases between. The CDR3 is 13 amino acids. CDR3 loop: CASSLEGYYEQYF. The CDR3 nucleotides read TGCGCCAGCAGCTTAGAGGGATACTACGAGCAGTACTTC.

The chain combines TRBV5-8 with TRBJ1-1; no clear D gene. The CDR3 covers 12 residues. V was pared by 0 bases and J by 6 bases, with 6 bases between. Germline lookup yields CDR1 SGHTS and CDR2 YDEGEE. In DNA, the CDR3 is TGTGCCAGCAGCTTGGGGGAGGCTGAAGCTTTCTTT. This codes for CASSLGEAEAFF. The entire variable domain, with the rest obtained from reference TRBV5-8 and TRBJ1-1, is as follows: EAGVTQSPTHLIKTRGQQATLRCSPISGHTSVYWYQQALGLGLQFLLWYDEGEERNRGNFPPRFSGRQFPNYSSELNVNALELEDSALYLCASSLGEAEAFFGQGTRLTVV.

This chain links TRBV7-3 with TRBJ2-5; D remains ambiguous. The CDR3 loop spans 13 amino acids. Between the trimmed V and J ends, which lost 1 base and 5 bases, there was a span of 8 bases. Germline lookup yields CDR1 SGHTA and CDR2 FQGTGA. In DNA form, the CDR3 reads TGTGCCAGCAGCTTAAGTTCGTTTGAGACCCAGTACTTC. Protein: CASSLSSFETQYF.

The V call is TRBV28, the J call TRBJ2-2; maybe TRBD2 (6 bases). Germline V gene data show CDR1 as MDHEN and CDR2 as SYDVKM. The V end was cut by 7 bases, the J end by 6 bases, with 12 bases between. This CDR3 contains 13 residues. The DNA of the CDR3 is TGTGCCAGCATAAGGCGACTAGCCGGGGAGCTGTTTTTT. This encodes CASIRRLAGELFF.

This clone has a single count. The genes are TRBV18 and TRBJ2-5; 8 nucleotides line up with TRBD1. The CDR3 runs to 16 residues. Germline lookup yields CDR1 KGHSH and CDR2 LQKENI. After removal of 4 bases from V and 4 bases from J, the junction contained 11 bases not matched to a gene. For the CDR3, the DNA is TGTGCCAGCTCACGTAATCCGACAGGGGAATCAGAGACCCAGTACTTC. It is translated as CASSRNPTGESETQYF.

The chain couples TRBV10-3 to TRBJ2-1, with 12 bases matching TRBD2. This CDR3 has 18 residues. V gave up 2 bases and J gave up 0 bases; unmatched junction bases: 5. Germline V gene sequence: CDR1 ENHRY, CDR2 SYGVKD. CDR3 amino acids: CAISEGTSGPLSYNEQFF. CDR3 in DNA: TGTGCCATCAGTGAGGGGACTAGCGGGCCTCTCTCCTACAATGAGCAGTTCTTC.

This chain joins TRBV11-2 and TRBJ2-7, with 10 nucleotides matching TRBD2. Germline V gene data show CDR1 as SGHAT and CDR2 as FQNNGV. The CDR3 has 15 residues. V was pared by 5 bases and J by 4 bases, with 8 bases of the junction left unmatched. The CDR3, as DNA: TGTGCCAGCAGCCTGGACGGGACTAGCGAGTACGAGCAGTACTTC. Its protein product is CASSLDGTSEYEQYF.

This clone was recorded once. The rearrangement joins TRBV2 to TRBJ2-2, with a weak D call TRBD1 (5 bases). Between the trimmed V and J ends, which lost 6 bases and 6 bases, there was a span of 14 bases. The CDR3 runs to 14 residues. Per germline, CDR1 SNHLY and CDR2 FYNNEI. CDR3 in DNA: TGTGCCAGCAGAGGGCAGGGTGGGGCCGGGGAGCTGTTTTTT. Its protein is CASRGQGGAGELFF.

About this clone: Germline and junction disagree at one end, which may indicate a read error. The V and J genes are TRBV30 and TRBJ2-5; weak D call: TRBD2 (6 bases). The germline gives CDR1 GTSNPN, CDR2 SVGIG (reference sequence). This CDR3 spans 13 amino acids. CDR3 in DNA: TGTGCCCGGAGGGCCCCCGGGGGAGAGACCCAGTACTTC. It is translated as CARRAPGGETQYF.

The chain joins TRBV19 to TRBJ2-3; no definite D call. Germline V gives CDR1 LNHDA, CDR2 SQIVND (reference sequence). Trimming stripped 1 base from V and 5 bases from J, with 13 bases between. The CDR3 extends over 15 amino acids. The CDR3, as DNA: TGTGCCAGTAGTATAGGTCCCACCGGCGGAGATACGCAGTATTTT. Encoded protein: CASSIGPTGGDTQYF.

V gene TRBV5-1 combines with J gene TRBJ2-6; D unclear. Germline-derived CDR1 and CDR2 are SGHRS and YFSETQ. The CDR3 extends over 15 amino acids. The germline V and J ends were trimmed by 1 base and 3 bases, with 8 bases remaining between them. The DNA for the CDR3 is TGCGCCAGCAGCTTGCTGACTTATGGGGCCAACGTCCTGACTTTC. Encoded protein: CASSLLTYGANVLTF.

This clone was counted between two and nine times. The V call is TRBV10-1, the J call TRBJ1-5; possible D gene TRBD1, 5 bases. The length of the CDR3 is 14 residues. Between the trimmed V and J ends, which lost 8 bases and 3 bases, there was a span of 14 bases. Germline values: CDR1 WNHNN, CDR2 SYGVQD (reference sequence). The CDR3, as DNA: TGCGCCAGCGCCCGCGCTGGGGCCAATCAGCCCCAGCATTTT. This codes for CASARAGANQPQHF.

This chain links TRBV6-4 with TRBJ2-1, with TRBD2 matching 10 bases. This CDR3 region has 18 residues. V was clipped by 2 bases and J by 2 bases; unmatched bases: 9. Germline loops: CDR1 MRHNA, CDR2 SNTAGT. The CDR3 nucleotides are TGTGCCAGCAGTGACCCATCCCAAGCGGGAGGGACCTACAATGAGCAGTTCTTC. This gives the protein CASSDPSQAGGTYNEQFF.

The V and J genes are TRBV7-9 and TRBJ2-4; 7 bases match TRBD1. Per germline, CDR1 SEHNR and CDR2 FQNEAQ (reference sequence). The CDR3 has 17 amino acids. V lost 5 bases, J lost 0 bases, and 10 bases stayed unmatched. The CDR3 DNA is TGTGCCAGCAGCCCCCGGACAGGAGGAATAGCCAAAAACATTCAGTACTTC. Protein product: CASSPRTGGIAKNIQYF.

V and J are TRBV7-3 and TRBJ2-1, with 7 bases that match TRBD1. The trim removed 5 bases at V and 3 bases at J, leaving 13 bases unmatched. Germline CDR1 SGHTA, CDR2 FQGTGA. This CDR3 region has 17 residues. The CDR3 spells CASSPGIGGILYNEQFF. DNA of the CDR3: TGTGCCAGCAGCCCAGGTATAGGGGGCATCCTCTACAATGAGCAGTTCTTC.

The rearrangement joins TRBV19 to TRBJ1-3; maybe TRBD1 (5 bases). Deletions cut 7 bases from V and 7 bases from J, with 5 bases between. The CDR3 totals 10 residues. Germline loops: CDR1 LNHDA, CDR2 SQIVND (reference sequence). The CDR3 DNA reads TGTGCCAGTACAGGGAACACCATATATTTT. Translating gives CASTGNTIYF.

The chain joins TRBV5-1 to TRBJ2-7; 8 nucleotides match TRBD2. Germline-derived CDR1 and CDR2 are SGHRS and YFSETQ. V lost 4 bases and J lost 2; bases outside the gene matches: 5. The CDR3 totals 14 residues. This CDR3 reads CASSHPGLAYEQYF. CDR3 in DNA: TGCGCCAGCAGCCATCCGGGACTAGCCTACGAGCAGTACTTC.